This entry lists 27 T cell receptor beta chains sequenced from one sample in a study of PD-L1 blockade in urothelial cancer. The data were produced by immunoSEQ multiplex PCR, yet TCRdb's version contains in-frame clones alone and is incomplete. There are some 60,000 clones in the sample; roughly 84% occur only once, and 2.9% lies in the top ten. The material sequenced was PBMCs, taken around atezolizumab (anti-PD-L1) treatment. The receptors were gathered from a man aged 50-59 years with urothelial cancer.

The chain uses TRBV5-5 and TRBJ2-1, with D perhaps matching TRBD2 (6 bases). The length of the CDR3 is 14 residues. CDR1 and CDR2 from the germline V gene are SGHKS and YYEKEE (reference sequence). The ends were cut back, 3 bases at V and 9 bases at J, with 16 bases in the middle. CDR3 region: CASSWGDVAGEQFF. CDR3 nucleotide sequence: TGTGCCAGCAGCTGGGGGGACGTGGCGGGTGAGCAGTTCTTC.

The chain couples TRBV27 to TRBJ2-5; TRBD1 aligns across 7 bases. J was trimmed by 5 bases and V by 5 bases; bases with no gene match: 5. Germline CDR1 and CDR2: MNHEY and SMNVEV (reference sequence). The CDR3 length is 13 residues. CDR3 sequence (DNA): TGTGCCAGCAGTCCGACAGGGCGGGAGACCCAGTACTTC. Its protein is CASSPTGRETQYF.

V gene TRBV6-1 combines with J gene TRBJ2-7, with D maybe TRBD1 (6 bases). The V gene lost 8 bases and the J gene lost 12 bases, with 29 bases spanning the gap. The CDR3 sequence is 15 residues long. From germline, CDR1 is MNHNS and CDR2 SASEGT. For the CDR3, the DNA is TGTGCCAGCGCTACAGGGACCCTACCTCCGGAGCTTCTGTACTTC. Its translation is CASATGTLPPELLYF.

The rearrangement links TRBV5-1 to TRBJ1-6; TRBD1 aligns across 8 bases. J gave up 0 bases and V 2 bases, and 1 base lay outside the gene matches. The CDR3 contains 16 residues. CDR1 and CDR2 (germline): SGHRS, YFSETQ. The chain's CDR3 is CASSLTGGSYNSPLHF. Written as DNA, the CDR3 is TGCGCCAGCAGCTTAACAGGGGGCTCCTATAATTCACCCCTCCACTTT.

The chain joins TRBV28 to TRBJ2-1; 9 bases align to TRBD2. The CDR3 has 15 amino acids. Per the germline V gene, CDR1 is MDHEN and CDR2 is SYDVKM. V lost 7 bases and J lost 0; bases outside the gene matches: 4. CDR3 region: CASTISGSSYNEQFF. DNA of the CDR3: TGTGCCAGCACCATTAGCGGGAGCTCCTACAATGAGCAGTTCTTC.

The J gene is TRBJ2-3, the V gene TRBV4-2; 9 bases match TRBD2. From germline, CDR1 is LGHNA and CDR2 YNFKEQ. V was clipped by 0 bases and J by 6 bases; unmatched bases: 10. CDR3 length equals 17 residues. CDR3 loop: CASSQDWAGAGGDTQYF. For the CDR3, the DNA is TGTGCCAGCAGCCAAGATTGGGCCGGGGCGGGGGGGGATACGCAGTATTTT.

The rearrangement links TRBV6-6 to TRBJ2-1, with TRBD1 matching 11 bases. Germline CDR1 is MNHNY and CDR2 is SVGAGI (reference sequence). With 6 bases clipped from V and 4 bases from J, the junction kept 8 bases outside the gene matches. The CDR3 sequence is 16 residues long. The CDR3 bases are TGTGCCAGCAGGCAAAGGGACAGGGGGAGTTACAATGAGCAGTTCTTC. Translated: CASRQRDRGSYNEQFF.

The rearrangement joins TRBV29-1 to TRBJ1-1; TRBD1 agrees at 11 bases. CDR3 size: 14 residues. J lost 4 bases, V lost 7 bases, and 8 bases had no gene match. Germline-derived CDR1 and CDR2 are SQVTM and ANQGSEA. CDR3: CSARTGGPFTEAFF. For the CDR3, the DNA is TGCAGCGCCCGGACAGGGGGCCCGTTCACTGAAGCTTTCTTT.

This clone has a handful of counts. The chain recombines TRBV2 with TRBJ1-4; possibly TRBD1 for D (5 bases). The CDR3 contains 12 residues. The germline V gene encodes CDR1 SNHLY and CDR2 FYNNEI. The ends were cut back, 8 bases at V and 10 bases at J, with 14 bases in the middle. In DNA form, the CDR3 reads TGTGCCAGCGAGATAAATCAGGGAAAACTGTTTTTT. Translating gives CASEINQGKLFF.

This clone was seen once. This sequence joins TRBV28 and TRBJ1-1; tentatively, D is TRBD1 (6 bases). This CDR3 contains 14 residues. Germline V gene sequence: CDR1 MDHEN, CDR2 SYDVKM. V was clipped by 3 bases and J by 6 bases, with 14 bases between them. DNA of the CDR3: TGTGCCAGCAGTTTCCCAGGGGCCAGCTCTGAAGCTTTCTTT. It codes for CASSFPGASSEAFF.

This sequence joins TRBV7-9 and TRBJ2-1; a possible D gene is TRBD2 (6 bases). V was clipped by 3 bases and J by 13 bases, with 13 bases between them. The CDR3 sequence is 12 residues long. CDR1 is SEHNR, CDR2 FQNEAQ, per germline (reference sequence). The CDR3 here is CASSFTGTFQFF. The CDR3 DNA sequence: TGTGCCAGCAGCTTCACCGGGACTTTTCAGTTCTTC.

The rearrangement joins TRBV5-1 to TRBJ2-1; TRBD2 matches at 7 bases. Germline-derived CDR1 and CDR2 are SGHRS and YFSETQ. The trim removed 3 bases at V and 0 bases at J, leaving 12 bases unmatched. This CDR3 is 18 amino acids long. CDR3 protein: CASSSHSGGAGSYNEQFF. Here the CDR3 DNA reads TGCGCCAGCAGCTCTCATTCGGGGGGAGCAGGCTCCTACAATGAGCAGTTCTTC.

The genes are TRBV7-8 and TRBJ2-7, with a tentative D call TRBD1 (7 bases). CDR3 size: 16 residues. V was pared by 1 base and J by 3 bases, with 16 bases between. The V gene's germline CDR1 is SGHVS and CDR2 FQNEAQ. CDR3 loop: CASSLGQGGLSYEQYF. The CDR3 bases are TGTGCCAGCAGCTTAGGCCAGGGGGGCCTTAGCTACGAGCAGTACTTC.

This chain links TRBV7-2 with TRBJ2-7; 10 positions agree with TRBD2. Trimming cost V 3 bases and J 0 bases; bases outside gene matches: 2. This CDR3 region has 15 residues. The germline V gene has CDR1 SGHTA and CDR2 FQGNSA. DNA for the CDR3: TGTGCCAGCAGCTTTACTAGCGGGGCCTCCTACGAGCAGTACTTC. Translation: CASSFTSGASYEQYF.

The chain recombines TRBV6-1 with TRBJ2-1; TRBD2 aligns across 13 bases. Looked up from germline, CDR1 is MNHNS and CDR2 is SASEGT. The CDR3 has 16 residues. Trimming removed 4 bases from V and 1 base from J; junction bases left unmatched: 1. The CDR3 spells CASSGLAGGSYNEQFF. CDR3 sequence (DNA): TGTGCCAGCAGTGGACTAGCGGGAGGTTCCTACAATGAGCAGTTCTTC.

Comments on this clone: The junction does not match germline at one end; this may be a read error. This chain links TRBV15 with TRBJ1-3; TRBD1 might be the D (6 bases). Germline-derived CDR1 and CDR2 are LNHNV and YYDKDF (reference sequence). This CDR3 contains 13 residues. The CDR3 region is CATSRVVGAWFFF. CDR3 DNA sequence: TGTGCCACCAGCAGAGTTGTGGGGGCCTGGTTTTTTTTT. Drawing the rest from reference TRBV15 and TRBJ1-3, the complete variable domain is DAMVIQNPRYQVTQFGKPVTLSCSQTLNHNVMYWYQQKSSQAPKLLFHYYDKDFNNEADTPDNFQSRRPNTSFCFLDIRSPGLGDTAMYLCATSRVVGAWFFFGEGSWLTVV.

This rearrangement joins TRBV30 to TRBJ1-6; 7 bases are shared with TRBD1. Germline-derived CDR1 and CDR2 are GTSNPN and SVGIG (reference sequence). Germline trimming cut 4 bases from V and 0 bases from J; bases unmatched to any gene: 12. The CDR3 has 18 amino acids. The CDR3 coding sequence is TGTGCCTGGAACAGGGGTTACCCCCCAAGCTCCTATAATTCACCCCTCCACTTT. Encoded protein: CAWNRGYPPSSYNSPLHF.

The rearrangement joins TRBV18 to TRBJ1-3; 9 positions agree with TRBD1. Germline V lookup: CDR1 KGHSH, CDR2 LQKENI. The V and J ends lost 0 bases and 3 bases, in that order; junction bases with no gene match: 3. This CDR3 region has 16 residues. CDR3 sequence: CASSPPGTGYGNTIYF. Written as DNA, the CDR3 is TGTGCCAGCTCACCACCTGGGACAGGGTATGGAAACACCATATATTTT.

J is TRBJ1-4 and V is TRBV19, with TRBD1 matching over 9 bases. The CDR3 sequence is 15 residues long. CDR1 is LNHDA and CDR2 is SQIVND in the germline V gene (reference sequence). Unmatched junction bases numbered 11, after V lost 7 bases and J lost 8 bases. Written as DNA, the CDR3 is TGTGCCAGTAAGCCACTCGGACAGGGGCGAGAAAAACTGTTTTTT. It specifies CASKPLGQGREKLFF.

This chain joins TRBV19 and TRBJ2-1; 11 bases align to TRBD2. The CDR3 extends over 15 amino acids. Germline trimming cut 5 bases from V and 8 bases from J; bases unmatched to any gene: 8. Per germline, CDR1 LNHDA and CDR2 SQIVND (reference sequence). CDR3 DNA sequence: TGTGCCAGTAGTCCACTAGCGGGAGAACCCCATGAGCAGTTCTTC. The encoded protein is CASSPLAGEPHEQFF.

The chain has TRBV7-9 and TRBJ2-7; 8 nucleotides align to TRBD1. Per germline, CDR1 SEHNR and CDR2 FQNEAQ (reference sequence). Trimming at V came to 7 bases and at J to 3 bases, leaving 17 bases not matched to a gene. The CDR3 loop spans 17 amino acids. The CDR3 here is CASNKMGPGQAIYEQYF. CDR3 DNA sequence: TGTGCCAGCAACAAGATGGGGCCGGGACAGGCCATCTACGAGCAGTACTTC.

This chain connects TRBV11-2 to TRBJ2-7; possible D gene TRBD1, 5 bases. Trimming pared 3 bases from V and 4 bases from J, leaving 10 bases between. The CDR3 loop spans 13 amino acids. The germline V gene has CDR1 SGHAT and CDR2 FQNNGV. The CDR3 DNA is TGTGCCAGCAGCTTTAGTGGGGCTTACGAGCAGTACTTC. This codes for CASSFSGAYEQYF.

This chain links TRBV6-1 with TRBJ2-4; 12 bases are shared with TRBD2. Germline V gene sequence: CDR1 MNHNS, CDR2 SASEGT. With V trimmed by 4 bases and J by 9 bases, 7 bases remained unmatched. This CDR3 spans 15 amino acids. The CDR3 protein is CASSGGLAGRGIQYF. Written as DNA, the CDR3 is TGTGCCAGCAGTGGCGGACTAGCGGGACGGGGCATTCAGTACTTC.

The V call is TRBV2, the J call TRBJ2-3; the match to TRBD2 covers 12 bases. CDR3 length: 15 residues. V shed 4 bases and J 6 bases; nucleotides not matched to a gene: 5. In germline, CDR1 is SNHLY, CDR2 FYNNEI. The CDR3 DNA follows: TGTGCCAGCAGTGGACTAGCGGGAGACGACGATACGCAGTATTTT. It translates to CASSGLAGDDDTQYF.

The chain uses TRBV7-2 and TRBJ2-7, with D uncertain. Germline assignment: CDR1 SGHTA and CDR2 FQGNSA. The CDR3 consists of 12 residues. V lost 2 bases to trimming and J lost 3 bases, with 5 bases between them. This CDR3 is CASSLFNYEQYF. DNA for the CDR3: TGTGCCAGCAGCTTATTCAACTACGAGCAGTACTTC.

The chain joins TRBV19 to TRBJ1-2; 11 nucleotides match TRBD1. The CDR3 is 15 amino acids. V was clipped by 1 base and J by 8 bases; unmatched bases: 6. Per germline, CDR1 LNHDA and CDR2 SQIVND (reference sequence). CDR3 amino acids: CASSIGTGGKFGYTF. DNA for the CDR3: TGTGCCAGTAGTATAGGGACAGGGGGCAAATTCGGCTACACCTTC. The whole variable domain, remainder taken from reference TRBV19 and TRBJ1-2, is DGGITQSPKYLFRKEGQNVTLSCEQNLNHDAMYWYRQDPGQGLRLIYYSQIVNDFQKGDIAEGYSVSREKKESFPLTVTSAQKNPTAFYLCASSIGTGGKFGYTFGSGTRLTVV.

This clone has more than one count but fewer than ten. The chain carries TRBV7-9 and TRBJ2-2, with 9 bases fitting TRBD2. The CDR3 has 17 residues. J lost 5 bases, V lost 3 bases, and 10 bases had no gene match. Germline lookup yields CDR1 SEHNR and CDR2 FQNEAQ (reference sequence). The CDR3 region has the DNA TGTGCCAGCAGCTTTGGGCGGACTAGCGTGACGACCGGGGAGCTGTTTTTT. Translating it yields CASSFGRTSVTTGELFF.